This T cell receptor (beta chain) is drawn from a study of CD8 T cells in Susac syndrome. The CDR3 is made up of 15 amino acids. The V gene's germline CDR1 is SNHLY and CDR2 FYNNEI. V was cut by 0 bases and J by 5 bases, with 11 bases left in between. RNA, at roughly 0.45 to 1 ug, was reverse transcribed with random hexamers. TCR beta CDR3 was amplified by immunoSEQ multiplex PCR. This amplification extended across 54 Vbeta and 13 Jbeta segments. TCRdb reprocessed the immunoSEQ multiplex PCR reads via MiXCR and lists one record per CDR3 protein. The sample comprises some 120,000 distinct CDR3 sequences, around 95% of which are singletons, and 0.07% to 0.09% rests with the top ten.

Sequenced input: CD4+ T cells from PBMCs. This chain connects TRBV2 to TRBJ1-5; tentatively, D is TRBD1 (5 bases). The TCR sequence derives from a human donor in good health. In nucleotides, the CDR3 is TGTGCCAGCAGTGAAGCGCGGGGGAGTCATCAGCCCCAGCATTTT. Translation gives CASSEARGSHQPQHF.